The 24 T cell receptor beta chains below were found in one sample sequenced in a study of identical twins. Each CDR3 protein is one row after TCRdb ran MiXCR on the 5' RACE reads. There are around 300,000 distinct CDR3 sequences in the sample; about 8.1% occur only once, and around 2.1% lies in the top ten. The same sample was also studied in work on yellow fever vaccine responses in identical twins.

The sample comprised memory (CD45RO+) T cells sorted from blood. These receptors all stem from a woman between 18 and 29 years old in good health.

This clonotype was detected only a few times. The rearrangement uses TRBV7-9 and TRBJ1-2; D not certain. CDR1 SEHNR and CDR2 FQNEAQ come from the germline V gene (reference sequence). The CDR3 runs 12 residues. Trimming stripped 4 bases from V and 11 bases from J, with 14 bases between. CDR3 sequence: CASSSGLENYTF. The DNA of the CDR3 is TGTGCCAGCAGCTCAGGCCTGGAGAATTACACCTTC.

This clonotype has a handful of counts. The chain links TRBV29-1 to TRBJ1-1; TRBD1 matches 7 bases. The J segment lost 1 base and the V segment lost 3 bases, leaving 5 bases of the junction unmatched. Germline-derived CDR1 and CDR2 are SQVTM and ANQGSEA. The CDR3 runs 14 residues. CDR3 protein: CSVDRTGRNTEAFF. The DNA for the CDR3 is TGCAGCGTTGATCGGACAGGACGGAACACTGAAGCTTTCTTT.

This clonotype was observed a few times. V gene TRBV20-1 combines with J gene TRBJ2-7; 12 nucleotides agree with TRBD2. In germline, CDR1 is DFQATT, CDR2 SNEGSKA (reference sequence). This CDR3 region has 15 residues. V lost 0 bases to trimming and J lost 4 bases; unmatched junction nucleotides: 4. For the CDR3, the DNA is TGCAGTGCTAGAGATGCGCTAGCGGGAGGGTACGAGCAGTACTTC. This gives the protein CSARDALAGGYEQYF.

This clonotype was observed many times. V gene TRBV10-3 combines with J gene TRBJ2-1; 7 positions agree with TRBD2. The ends lost 11 bases at V and 6 bases at J; junction bases unmatched: 7. Germline assignment: CDR1 ENHRY and CDR2 SYGVKD. The CDR3 contains 12 residues. CDR3 sequence: CASSGAVNEQFF. For the CDR3, the DNA is TGTGCCTCCAGCGGGGCCGTCAATGAGCAGTTCTTC.

CDR3: CASSLQESSYNEQFF. The CDR3 DNA is TGTGCCAGCAGCCTGCAGGAAAGCTCCTACAATGAGCAGTTCTTC. The rearrangement joins TRBV7-8 to TRBJ2-1, with D unresolved. V dropped 5 bases and J dropped 0 bases, with 11 bases sitting between them. The CDR3 runs 15 residues. Germline loops: CDR1 SGHVS, CDR2 FQNEAQ. Complete variable domain (other parts from reference TRBV7-8 and TRBJ2-1): GAGVSQSPRYKVAKRGQDVALRCDPISGHVSLFWYQQALGQGPEFLTYFQNEAQLDKSGLPSDRFFAERPEGSVSTLKIQRTQQEDSAVYLCASSLQESSYNEQFFGPGTRLTVL.

The table lists this clonotype with many counts. The rearrangement links TRBV10-2 to TRBJ2-7; possible D gene TRBD1, 6 bases. This CDR3 has 13 amino acids. Germline-derived CDR1 and CDR2 are WSHSY and SAAADI. V was cut by 2 bases and J by 3 bases, with 8 bases left in between. The CDR3: CASSETGIYEQYV. In DNA form, the CDR3 reads TGCGCCAGCAGTGAGACAGGGATCTACGAGCAGTACGTC.

This clonotype has just a few counts. The rearrangement uses TRBV5-1 and TRBJ1-2; D is possibly TRBD1 (6 bases). CDR3 size: 14 residues. V lost 4 bases and J 1 base, leaving 11 bases between the germline ends. The V gene's germline CDR1 is SGHRS and CDR2 YFSETQ. This CDR3 is CASSQGGINYGYTF. The CDR3, as DNA: TGCGCCAGCAGCCAAGGGGGAATTAACTATGGCTACACCTTC.

This rearrangement joins TRBV15 to TRBJ2-7; 8 bases match TRBD2. The germline CDR1 and CDR2 sequences are LNHNV and YYDKDF (reference sequence). This CDR3 contains 14 residues. Unmatched junction bases numbered 5, after V lost 1 base and J lost 6 bases. The CDR3 nucleotides read TGTGCCACCAGCAGAGTGATTCTAGCGGGCGAGCAGTACTTC. Protein product: CATSRVILAGEQYF.

This clonotype was counted ten times or more. The rearrangement joins TRBV12-3 or TRBV12-4 to TRBJ2-1; D not certain. The ends were cut back, 6 bases at V and 6 bases at J, with 6 bases in the middle. The CDR3 is 11 residues long. The CDR3, as DNA: TGTGCCAGCAGCGGGCCCAATGAGCAGTTCTTC. Protein product: CASSGPNEQFF.

This clonotype was seen more than once but under ten times. This chain joins TRBV7-9 and TRBJ1-2; a weak D match, TRBD1 (5 bases). Germline V gene lookup returns CDR1 SEHNR and CDR2 FQNEAQ (reference sequence). CDR3 length: 16 residues. V lost 10 bases, J lost 0 bases, and 21 bases lay in between. The CDR3 DNA sequence: TGTGCCACCCAACCCGTCTGGGGCTACGCTAACTATGGCTACACCTTC. This codes for CATQPVWGYANYGYTF.

This clonotype has at least ten counts. J is TRBJ2-5 and V is TRBV10-2; no definite D call. The CDR3 contains 10 residues. Per the germline V gene, CDR1 is WSHSY and CDR2 is SAAADI. V gave up 3 bases and J gave up 5 bases, with 1 base separating them. This CDR3 reads CASSDETQYF. The CDR3 bases are TGCGCCAGCAGTGATGAGACCCAGTACTTC.

This chain uses TRBV20-1 with TRBJ1-1; a possible D gene is TRBD1 (5 bases). V was shortened by 0 bases and J by 0 bases, with 14 bases between the two germline ends. Looked up from germline, CDR1 is DFQATT and CDR2 is SNEGSKA (reference sequence). The CDR3 sequence is 16 residues long. For the CDR3, the DNA is TGCAGTGCTAGAGATCTCCAGGTGGGGGTGAACACTGAAGCTTTCTTT. Its translation: CSARDLQVGVNTEAFF.

This sequence joins TRBV25-1 and TRBJ2-6; perhaps TRBD2 as D (5 bases). CDR1 is MGHDK, CDR2 SYGVNS, per germline. Trimming cost V 2 bases and J 0 bases, with 8 bases left between them. The CDR3 has 16 amino acids. In DNA, the CDR3 is TGTGCCAGCAGTGAACAACTAGACTCTGGGGCCAACGTCCTGACTTTC. Its protein is CASSEQLDSGANVLTF.

The sample holds many counts of this clonotype. The chain recombines TRBV5-1 with TRBJ2-1, with D perhaps given as TRBD1 or TRBD2 (5 bases each). Trimming took 1 base from V and 6 from J, leaving 11 bases between them. Germline V gives CDR1 SGHRS, CDR2 YFSETQ. The CDR3 runs 14 residues. The DNA of the CDR3 is TGCGCCAGCAGCTTGTGGGGGACCACCAATGAGCAGTTCTTC. It encodes CASSLWGTTNEQFF.

With respect to this clonotype: This sequence may be a read error, since a much larger clone differs from it by one base. J is TRBJ2-3 and V is TRBV6-1; TRBD1 might be the D (6 bases). Germline values: CDR1 MNHNS, CDR2 SASEGT. The CDR3 is 15 amino acids. The V end was cut by 11 bases, the J end by 2 bases, with 20 bases between. CDR3: CAVQSGHSTTDTQYF. The CDR3 nucleotides are TGTGCCGTCCAGTCGGGACATTCTACCACAGATACGCAGTATTTT.

The V call is TRBV11-1, the J call TRBJ2-1; no clear D gene. Germline lookup yields CDR1 SGHAT and CDR2 FQDESV (reference sequence). CDR3 length: 14 amino acids. Trimming took off 4 bases at V and 9 bases at J, with 16 bases between the two ends. The CDR3 DNA sequence: TGTGCCAGCAGCTCTAAGGGTTCCCTAGGTGAGCAGTTCTTC. It specifies CASSSKGSLGEQFF.

The gene calls are TRBV3-1 and TRBJ2-7; no reliable D call. Looked up from germline, CDR1 is LGHDT and CDR2 is YNNKEL (reference sequence). The CDR3 covers 14 residues. V lost 1 base and J lost 7, with 14 bases in between. CDR3 amino acids: CASSQVYEAGEQYF. The CDR3 nucleotides read TGTGCCAGCAGCCAAGTTTATGAGGCTGGTGAGCAGTACTTC.

CDR3 amino acids: CASSKLAGEDYEQYF. In DNA, the CDR3 is TGTGCCAGCAGCAAACTAGCGGGAGAGGACTACGAGCAGTACTTC. The V gene is TRBV2, the J gene TRBJ2-7, with 11 positions matching TRBD2. The junction had 7 bases not matched to a gene; V was cut back by 6 bases and J by 3 bases. The germline CDR1 and CDR2 sequences are SNHLY and FYNNEI. The CDR3 has 15 residues.

There are a few counts of this clonotype. The rearrangement links TRBV2 to TRBJ2-3; a weak D match, TRBD1 (5 bases). The germline V gene has CDR1 SNHLY and CDR2 FYNNEI. V was trimmed by 7 bases and J by 9 bases, leaving 14 bases between them. This CDR3 comprises 12 residues. The CDR3 loop reads CASNRQSGTQYF. Written as DNA, the CDR3 is TGTGCCAGCAATAGACAGTCTGGGACGCAGTATTTT. The full variable domain, its missing parts supplied by reference TRBV2 and TRBJ2-3, is EPEVTQTPSHQVTQMGQEVILRCVPISNHLYFYWYRQILGQKVEFLVSFYNNEISEKSEIFDDQFSVERPDGSNFTLKIRSTKLEDSAMYFCASNRQSGTQYFGPGTRLTVL.

This clonotype turned up a few times. The chain links TRBV21-1 to TRBJ2-6; TRBD1 is taken as the D call from the table, unchecked against the DNA. TRBV21-1 is given as a pseudogene. This CDR3 comprises 21 residues. Here the CDR3 DNA reads TGTGCCAGCAGCCTAAAGCCCGGGACAGGGACACCCCTTACTGGGGCCAACGTCCTGACTTTC. Translation: CASSLKPGTGTPLTGANVLTF.

This rearrangement joins TRBV5-1 to TRBJ1-4; 7 nucleotides align to TRBD1. Germline-derived CDR1 and CDR2 are SGHRS and YFSETQ. After removal of 4 bases from V and 6 bases from J, the junction contained 6 bases not matched to a gene. This CDR3 has 14 residues. This chain's CDR3 is CASSIDREYEKLFF. CDR3 DNA sequence: TGCGCCAGCAGCATTGACAGGGAGTATGAAAAACTGTTTTTT.

The V gene is TRBV3-1, the J gene TRBJ2-4, with TRBD2 identical over 11 bases. V shed 11 bases and J 1 base; nucleotides not matched to a gene: 16. The CDR3 covers 18 residues. CDR1 is LGHDT and CDR2 is YNNKEL in the germline V gene (reference sequence). The CDR3 protein is CAFSFLTSGSLAKNIQYF. The CDR3 nucleotides are TGTGCCTTCAGTTTTCTCACTAGCGGGAGTTTGGCCAAAAACATTCAGTACTTC.

The V call is TRBV6-5, the J call TRBJ2-7; D is possibly TRBD1 (6 bases). The germline V and J ends were trimmed by 2 bases and 2 bases, with 10 bases remaining between them. This CDR3 comprises 14 residues. Germline-derived CDR1 and CDR2 are MNHEY and SVGAGI. CDR3 bases: TGTGCCAGCAGTTACAGCAGGGGTGCCTACGAGCAGTACTTC. Translated, it gives CASSYSRGAYEQYF.

The rearrangement uses TRBV18 and TRBJ2-1, with D tentatively TRBD1 (6 bases). CDR1 and CDR2 (germline): KGHSH, LQKENI. The CDR3 is made up of 12 amino acids. V was shortened by 2 bases and J by 11 bases, with 10 bases between the two germline ends. The CDR3 bases are TGTGCCAGCTCACCAAGCCAGGGGAAGCAGTTCTTC. Translated, it gives CASSPSQGKQFF.